This T cell receptor beta chain was retrieved from a study of cytomegalovirus exposure and HLA in healthy donors. The study's findings and limits: TRBV6-2, TRBV6-3 and other indistinguishable V segments were excluded. With later analysis, a missense DCLRE1C variant became linked to TCR beta V- and J-gene trimming. The authors later found most CMV-associated TCR beta chains appeared HLA-restricted.

In regard to this clone: Its antigen is still unknown.

Germline CDR1 reads SGHTA; CDR2 reads FQGTGA. This CDR3 contains 15 residues. The V end lost 2 bases, the J end lost 4 bases, and 13 bases lay between the germline ends. Primers: 60 Vbeta forward and 13 Jbeta reverse. Measured with immunoSEQ multiplex PCR; TCRdb has only the in-frame clones, and not every one. The top ten clones hold 0.098% of a sample with 150,000 to 200,000 clones, 70% to 85% of them seen once. The chain has TRBV7-3 and TRBJ2-3; a possible D gene is TRBD1 (7 bases). Material for sequencing was PBMCs. The TCR sequence derives from a boy younger than 10 in good health and CMV-seronegative. CDR3 nucleotide sequence: TGTGCCAGCAGCTTACAGGGGGGACGCGCAGATACGCAGTATTTT. Translation gives CASSLQGGRADTQYF.